This TCR beta chain was sequenced during a study of beta chain features in type 1 diabetes. Sequenced material consisted of expressed TCRB transcripts (all of the isolated RNA was reverse transcribed). Sequencing used immunoSEQ multiplex PCR; TCRdb keeps in-frame clones, though not all of them. The sample yields around 290,000 clones, about 7.8% seen once. This clone was counted between two and nine times. Sequenced input: central memory CD4+ T cells from blood. The receptor was isolated from a woman aged 18-29 years in good health.

The chain's CDR3 is CASSDWTGGGTEAFF. The CDR3 nucleotides read TGTGCCAGCAGTGATTGGACAGGAGGGGGGACTGAAGCTTTCTTT. The chain combines TRBV6-1 with TRBJ1-1; 7 nucleotides agree with TRBD1. Germline CDR1 reads MNHNS; CDR2 reads SASEGT. This CDR3 region has 15 residues. The ends lost 3 bases at V and 5 bases at J; junction bases unmatched: 9.